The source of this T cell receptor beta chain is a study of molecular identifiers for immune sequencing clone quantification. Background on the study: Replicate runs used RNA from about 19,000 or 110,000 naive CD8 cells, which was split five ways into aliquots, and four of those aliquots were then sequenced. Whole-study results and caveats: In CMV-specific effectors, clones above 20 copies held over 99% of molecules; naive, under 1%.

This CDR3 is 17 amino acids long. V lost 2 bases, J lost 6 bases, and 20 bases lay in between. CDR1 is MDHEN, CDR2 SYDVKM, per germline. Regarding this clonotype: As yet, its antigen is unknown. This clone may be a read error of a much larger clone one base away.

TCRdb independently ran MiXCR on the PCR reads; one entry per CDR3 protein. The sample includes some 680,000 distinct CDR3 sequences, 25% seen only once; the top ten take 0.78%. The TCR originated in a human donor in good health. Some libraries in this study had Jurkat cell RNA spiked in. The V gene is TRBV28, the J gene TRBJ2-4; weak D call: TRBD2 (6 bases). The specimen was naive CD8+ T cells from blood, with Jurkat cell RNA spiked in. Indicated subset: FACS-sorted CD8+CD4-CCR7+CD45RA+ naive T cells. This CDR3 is CASSLTGGAAGRNIQYF. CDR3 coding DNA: TGTGCCAGCAGTTTAACTGGCGGGGCCGCAGGCAGAAACATTCAGTACTTC.